Ten or more counts support the clone carrying this TCR beta chain. This CDR3 region has 15 residues. V shed 5 bases, J shed 4 bases, and the junction held 8 bases outside the gene matches. The germline V gene encodes CDR1 SEHNR and CDR2 FQNEAQ (reference sequence). The sample is drawn from a study of type 1 regulatory T cells. TCRdb called the reads again in MiXCR, with one record for every CDR3 protein. Of about 18,000 distinct CDR3 sequences listed, 10% are singletons. The material sequenced was CD4+ T cells, either the whole sample or a sorted fraction (not recorded which). The TCR was taken from a human donor in good health. This rearrangement joins TRBV7-9 to TRBJ2-1; the match to TRBD2 covers 7 bases. CDR3 coding DNA: TGTGCCAGCAGCCCTCCCGGCGGGAGATACAATGAGCAGTTCTTC. Translating gives CASSPPGGRYNEQFF.